This T cell receptor beta chain was identified during a study of T cell responses to AZD1222 COVID-19 vaccine. Study results and limitations: Vaccine-associated CD4 TCRs ranged over spike, dominating at 160-218 and 743-854.

The protocol was immunoSEQ multiplex PCR, while the TCRdb copy is restricted to in-frame clones and leaves out a portion. The repertoire has some 74,000 clones, 87% of them found once; the top ten carry around 1.2%. For this clone: What it binds is not known.

Sequenced here: peripheral blood, sampled 28 days after the second AZD1222 dose. The receptor's source is an adult who received the AZD1222 COVID-19 vaccine.

The CDR3 loop reads CASSLAGRNSGNTIYF. The CDR3 bases are TGTGCCAGCAGTTTGGCCGGTAGAAACTCTGGAAACACCATATATTTT. This rearrangement joins TRBV6-5 to TRBJ1-3; D remains ambiguous. Germline CDR1 reads MNHEY; CDR2 reads SVGAGI. Trimming left V 4 bases short and J 0 bases short, with 13 bases between. The CDR3 runs 16 residues.